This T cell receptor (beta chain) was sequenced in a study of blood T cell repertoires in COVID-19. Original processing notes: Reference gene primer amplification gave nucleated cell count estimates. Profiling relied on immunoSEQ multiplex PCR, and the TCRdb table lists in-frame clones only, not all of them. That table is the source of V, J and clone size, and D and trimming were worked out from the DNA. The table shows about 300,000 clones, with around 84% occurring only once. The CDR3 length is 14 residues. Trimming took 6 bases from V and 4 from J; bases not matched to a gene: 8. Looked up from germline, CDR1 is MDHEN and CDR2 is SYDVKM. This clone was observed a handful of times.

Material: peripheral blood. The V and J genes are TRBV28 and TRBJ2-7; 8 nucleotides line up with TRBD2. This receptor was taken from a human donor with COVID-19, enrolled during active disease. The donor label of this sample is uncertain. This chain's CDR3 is CASRKAGVRYEQYF. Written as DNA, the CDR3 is TGTGCCAGCAGAAAAGCGGGAGTCAGATACGAGCAGTACTTC.